These 19 T cell receptor beta chains came from one sample sequenced in a study of CD8+CD57+ T cells in acquired aplastic anemia. Profiles of TCR beta VDJ and CDR3 were generated from a genomic DNA template. TCRdb passed the reads through MiXCR, listing each CDR3 protein once. There are 250,000 to 350,000 distinct CDR3 sequences in the sample; 55% to 60% occur only once, and 7.5% to 9% lies in the top ten. Sequences were obtained from sorted CD4+, CD8+, or CD8+CD57+ T cells (not recorded which) from PBMCs. All receptors derive from a human donor with severe aplastic anemia or a healthy control (not recorded which).

The chain combines TRBV15 with TRBJ2-2, with TRBD1 matching 9 bases. Germline trimming cut 0 bases from V and 12 bases from J; bases unmatched to any gene: 8. This CDR3 has 15 residues. CDR1 and CDR2 from the germline V gene are LNHNV and YYDKDF (reference sequence). CDR3 nucleotide sequence: TGTGCCACCAGCAGAGATCTAGGGACAGGGTCGCAGCTGTTTTTT. It codes for CATSRDLGTGSQLFF.

The rearrangement joins TRBV7-2 to TRBJ2-7, with unresolved D. This CDR3 has 13 residues. The V end lost 4 bases, the J end lost 4 bases, and 11 bases lay between the germline ends. CDR1 SGHTA and CDR2 FQGNSA come from the germline V gene. This chain's CDR3 is CASSSPDGYEQYF. DNA of the CDR3: TGTGCCAGCAGCTCCCCGGACGGGTACGAGCAGTACTTC.

This clonotype was picked up many times. The V gene is TRBV9, the J gene TRBJ1-5; no reliable D call. The CDR3 consists of 17 residues. Trimming took off 4 bases at V and 5 bases at J, with 22 bases between the two ends. Germline-derived CDR1 and CDR2 are SGDLS and YYNGEE. Here the CDR3 reads CASSPTSGAPFHQPQHF. The CDR3 nucleotides are TGTGCCAGCAGCCCGACGTCCGGTGCCCCTTTTCATCAGCCCCAGCATTTT.

This clonotype was counted between two and nine times. The chain combines TRBV13 with TRBJ2-3, with D tentatively TRBD2 (5 bases). Germline CDR1 reads PRHDT; CDR2 reads FYEKMQ (reference sequence). V lost 4 bases, J lost 2 bases, and 10 bases lay in between. This CDR3 spans 14 amino acids. The DNA for the CDR3 is TGTGCCAGCAGCTCCGAGCGGACCACAGATACGCAGTATTTT. Its translation is CASSSERTTDTQYF.

J is TRBJ2-3 and V is TRBV20-1; D may be TRBD2 (5 bases). Germline CDR1 reads DFQATT; CDR2 reads SNEGSKA (reference sequence). The length of the CDR3 is 15 residues. V was shortened by 0 bases and J by 4 bases, with 14 bases between the two germline ends. The CDR3 bases are TGCAGTGCTAGAGATTTTCGGGGAAGGGCAGATACGCAGTATTTT. Amino acid sequence: CSARDFRGRADTQYF.

The chain couples TRBV20-1 to TRBJ2-7, with D unclear. Trimming removed 3 bases at V and 2 bases at J, with 11 bases between. Germline lookup yields CDR1 DFQATT and CDR2 SNEGSKA (reference sequence). This CDR3 is 13 amino acids long. CDR3 sequence reads: CSARKQETYEQYF. DNA for the CDR3: TGCAGTGCTAGGAAGCAAGAAACCTACGAGCAGTACTTC.

This chain joins TRBV7-2 and TRBJ2-1; no firm D call. The CDR3 spans 13 residues. CDR1 and CDR2 from the germline V gene are SGHTA and FQGNSA. The V end lost 2 bases, the J end lost 5 bases, and 7 bases lay between the germline ends. CDR3 DNA sequence: TGTGCCAGCAGCTTATACGGAAACAATGAGCAGTTCTTC. As protein: CASSLYGNNEQFF.

There are many counts of this clonotype. The rearrangement joins TRBV5-1 to TRBJ1-1, with D possibly being TRBD1 (5 bases). The V and J ends lost 4 bases and 4 bases respectively, with 14 bases between them. This CDR3 spans 14 amino acids. Germline CDR1 SGHRS, CDR2 YFSETQ. CDR3 protein: CASSPVQGGTEAFF. CDR3 nucleotides: TGCGCCAGCAGCCCGGTCCAGGGCGGCACTGAAGCTTTCTTT.

V gene TRBV7-2 combines with J gene TRBJ2-7; D is perhaps TRBD1 (6 bases). This CDR3 region has 14 residues. Germline CDR1 and CDR2: SGHTA and FQGNSA. Trimming left V 2 bases short and J 5 bases short, with 13 bases between. The CDR3: CASSLRQDAHEQYF. For the CDR3, the DNA is TGTGCCAGCAGCTTACGACAGGACGCCCACGAGCAGTACTTC.

This clonotype was seen at least ten times. The genes are TRBV20-1 and TRBJ1-6; a weak D match, TRBD1 (5 bases). The CDR3 runs 15 residues. V dropped 5 bases and J dropped 4 bases, with 15 bases sitting between them. Germline assignment: CDR1 DFQATT and CDR2 SNEGSKA (reference sequence). CDR3 loop: CSALGGVLYNSPLHF. CDR3 coding DNA: TGCAGTGCTTTGGGAGGGGTCTTATATAATTCACCCCTCCACTTT.

The genes are TRBV7-9 and TRBJ2-1; no reliable D call. This CDR3 is 14 amino acids long. Trimming removed 2 bases at V and 3 bases at J, with 8 bases between. In germline, CDR1 is SEHNR, CDR2 FQNEAQ (reference sequence). CDR3 amino acids: CASSLRSDYNEQFF. The CDR3, as DNA: TGTGCCAGCAGCTTACGGTCTGACTACAATGAGCAGTTCTTC.

This chain links TRBV10-2 with TRBJ2-7, with 7 bases aligning to TRBD1. V dropped 6 bases and J dropped 6; count of bases not matched to a gene: 5. Germline values: CDR1 WSHSY, CDR2 SAAADI. The CDR3 is 12 residues long. CDR3 nucleotides: TGCGCCAGCAGCACGACAGGGAGCGAGCAGTACTTC. Translating it yields CASSTTGSEQYF.

The rearrangement joins TRBV15 to TRBJ2-7, with D perhaps given as TRBD1 or TRBD2 (6 bases each). Looked up from germline, CDR1 is LNHNV and CDR2 is YYDKDF (reference sequence). The V and J ends lost 3 bases and 0 bases respectively, with 12 bases between them. The CDR3 is made up of 15 amino acids. In DNA, the CDR3 is TGTGCCACCAGCAGCGGGGGCCCGAGCTCCTACGAGCAGTACTTC. Protein product: CATSSGGPSSYEQYF.

This clonotype was observed at least ten times. This chain links TRBV20-1 with TRBJ2-3, with TRBD2 matching 10 bases. Germline trimming cut 6 bases from V and 4 bases from J; bases unmatched to any gene: 4. The CDR3 loop spans 13 amino acids. Germline CDR1 reads DFQATT; CDR2 reads SNEGSKA (reference sequence). The CDR3 region is CSAKRGGADTQYF. CDR3 nucleotides: TGCAGTGCCAAGCGGGGGGGTGCAGATACGCAGTATTTT.

This clonotype has a count of ten or more. V gene TRBV2 combines with J gene TRBJ2-6; 7 nucleotides agree with TRBD1. CDR1 and CDR2 from the germline V gene are SNHLY and FYNNEI. J gave up 2 bases and V 6 bases, and 4 bases lay outside the gene matches. The CDR3 has 15 residues. The CDR3: CASRGQPAGANVLTF. CDR3 nucleotides: TGTGCCAGCAGGGGACAGCCTGCTGGGGCCAACGTCCTGACTTTC.

The chain is built from TRBV5-5 and TRBJ2-7; D is undetermined. The CDR3 has 15 amino acids. V shed 2 bases and J shed 2 bases, with 14 bases lying between them. Germline assignment: CDR1 SGHKS and CDR2 YYEKEE (reference sequence). The CDR3 sequence: CASSFVALRTYEQYF. For the CDR3, the DNA is TGTGCCAGCAGCTTCGTGGCCCTGCGGACCTACGAGCAGTACTTC.

This clonotype has at least ten counts. This sequence joins TRBV15 and TRBJ2-7; tentative D call: TRBD2 (6 bases). V was shortened by 6 bases and J by 2 bases, with 26 bases between the two germline ends. CDR3 length: 18 residues. Germline values: CDR1 LNHNV, CDR2 YYDKDF (reference sequence). CDR3 region: CATSRYLPHGGTPYEQYF. In nucleotides, the CDR3 is TGTGCCACCAGTCGCTACCTACCACATGGAGGGACTCCCTACGAGCAGTACTTC.

The chain joins TRBV9 to TRBJ1-5, with 12 bases fitting TRBD1. V shed 2 bases and J 0 bases; nucleotides not matched to a gene: 3. The germline V gene encodes CDR1 SGDLS and CDR2 YYNGEE. The CDR3 sequence is 17 residues long. Here the CDR3 reads CASSVGQGANSNQPQHF. The CDR3 DNA reads as TGTGCCAGCAGCGTGGGACAGGGGGCAAATAGCAATCAGCCCCAGCATTTT.

This clonotype was seen a handful of times. The chain recombines TRBV15 with TRBJ2-7; 8 bases map to TRBD2. This CDR3 has 17 residues. Germline V gene data show CDR1 as LNHNV and CDR2 as YYDKDF (reference sequence). J gave up 0 bases and V 0 bases, and 7 bases lay outside the gene matches. In nucleotides, the CDR3 is TGTGCCACCAGCAGAGATGGAGGCGGGGGGCACTCCTACGAGCAGTACTTC. It codes for CATSRDGGGGHSYEQYF.